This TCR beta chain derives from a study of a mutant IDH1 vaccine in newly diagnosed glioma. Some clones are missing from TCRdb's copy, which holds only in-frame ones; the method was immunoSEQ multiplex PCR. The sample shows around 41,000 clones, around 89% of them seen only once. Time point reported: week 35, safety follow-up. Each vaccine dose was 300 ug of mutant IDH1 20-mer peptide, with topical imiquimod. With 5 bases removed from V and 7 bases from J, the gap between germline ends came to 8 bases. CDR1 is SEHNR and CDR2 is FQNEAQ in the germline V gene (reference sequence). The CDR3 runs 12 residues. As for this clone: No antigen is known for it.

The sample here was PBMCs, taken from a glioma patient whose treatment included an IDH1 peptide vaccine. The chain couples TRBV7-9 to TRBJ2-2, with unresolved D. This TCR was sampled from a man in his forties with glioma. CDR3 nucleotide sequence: TGTGCCAGCAGCCCCCTTGACGGGGAGCTGTTTTTT. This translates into CASSPLDGELFF.